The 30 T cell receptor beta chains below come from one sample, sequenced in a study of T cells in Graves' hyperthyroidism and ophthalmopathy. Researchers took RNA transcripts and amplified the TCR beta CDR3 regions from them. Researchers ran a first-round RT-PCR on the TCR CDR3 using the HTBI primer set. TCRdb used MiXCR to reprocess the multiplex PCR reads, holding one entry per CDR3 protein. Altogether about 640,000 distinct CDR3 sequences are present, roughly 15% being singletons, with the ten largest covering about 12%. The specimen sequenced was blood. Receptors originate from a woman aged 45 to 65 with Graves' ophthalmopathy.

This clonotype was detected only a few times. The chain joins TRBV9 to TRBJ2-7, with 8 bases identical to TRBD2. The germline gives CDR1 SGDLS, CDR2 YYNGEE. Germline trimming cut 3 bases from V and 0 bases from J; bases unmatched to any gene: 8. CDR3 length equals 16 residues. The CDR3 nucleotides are TGTGCCAGCAGCGACCCGGCTAGCGGGCCCTCCTACGAGCAGTACTTC. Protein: CASSDPASGPSYEQYF.

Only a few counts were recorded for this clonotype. CDR3 in amino acids: CASSQDFQGSGSYEQYF. Written as DNA, the CDR3 is TGCGCCAGCAGCCAAGATTTTCAGGGGAGCGGCTCCTACGAGCAGTACTTC. The chain uses TRBV4-1 and TRBJ2-7; tentative D call: TRBD1 (6 bases). V lost 0 bases to trimming and J lost 0 bases, with 15 bases between them. In germline, CDR1 is MGHRA, CDR2 YSYEKL. The CDR3 length is 17 residues.

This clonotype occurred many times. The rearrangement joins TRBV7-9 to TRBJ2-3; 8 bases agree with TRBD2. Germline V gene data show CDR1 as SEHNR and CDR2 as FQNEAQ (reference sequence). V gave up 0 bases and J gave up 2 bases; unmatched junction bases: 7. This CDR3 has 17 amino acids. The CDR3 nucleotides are TGTGCCAGCAGCTTAGCCCTTGGTAGCGGGGACACAGATACGCAGTATTTT. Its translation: CASSLALGSGDTDTQYF.

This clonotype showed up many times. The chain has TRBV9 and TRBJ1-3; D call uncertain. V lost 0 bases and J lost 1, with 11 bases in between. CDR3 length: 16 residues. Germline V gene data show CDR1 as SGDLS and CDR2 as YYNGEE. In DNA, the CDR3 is TGTGCCAGCAGCGTAGCTTTTGGGGTTTCTGGAAACACCATATATTTT. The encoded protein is CASSVAFGVSGNTIYF.

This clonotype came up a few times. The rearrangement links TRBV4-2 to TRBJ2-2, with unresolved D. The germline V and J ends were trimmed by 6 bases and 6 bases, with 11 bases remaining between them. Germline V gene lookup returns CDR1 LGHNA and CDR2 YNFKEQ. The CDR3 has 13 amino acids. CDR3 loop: CASRGGRAGELFF. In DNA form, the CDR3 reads TGTGCCAGCAGAGGTGGTCGGGCCGGGGAGCTGTTTTTT.

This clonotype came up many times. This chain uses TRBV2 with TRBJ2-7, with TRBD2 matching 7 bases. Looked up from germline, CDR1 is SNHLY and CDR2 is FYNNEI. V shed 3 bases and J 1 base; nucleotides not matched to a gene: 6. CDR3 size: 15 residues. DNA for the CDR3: TGTGCCAGCAGTGACTCTAGCGGAGGGTCCTACGAGCAGTACTTC. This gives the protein CASSDSSGGSYEQYF. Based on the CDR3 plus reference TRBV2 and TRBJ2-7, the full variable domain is EPEVTQTPSHQVTQMGQEVILRCVPISNHLYFYWYRQILGQKVEFLVSFYNNEISEKSEIFDDQFSVERPDGSNFTLKIRSTKLEDSAMYFCASSDSSGGSYEQYFGPGTRLTVT.

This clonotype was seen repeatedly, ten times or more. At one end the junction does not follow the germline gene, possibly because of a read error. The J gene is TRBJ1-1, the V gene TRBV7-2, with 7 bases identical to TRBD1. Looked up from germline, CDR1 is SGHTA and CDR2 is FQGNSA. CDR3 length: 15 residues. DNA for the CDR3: TGTGCCAGCAGCTTTACAGGGGCGAGGAACTCTGAAGCTTTCTTT. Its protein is CASSFTGARNSEAFF.

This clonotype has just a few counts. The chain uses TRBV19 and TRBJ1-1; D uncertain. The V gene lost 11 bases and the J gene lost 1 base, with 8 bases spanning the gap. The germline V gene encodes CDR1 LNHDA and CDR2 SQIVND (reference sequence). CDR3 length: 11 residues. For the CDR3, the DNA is TGTGCCGGCTTAAAGAACACTGAAGCTTTCTTT. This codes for CAGLKNTEAFF.

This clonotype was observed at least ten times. CDR3: CASSYVRLGKTGSYNEQFF. CDR3 DNA sequence: TGTGCCAGCAGTTATGTTCGTTTGGGGAAGACGGGTTCCTACAATGAGCAGTTCTTC. The chain combines TRBV6-5 with TRBJ2-1; D is unresolved. Germline assignment: CDR1 MNHEY and CDR2 SVGAGI. This CDR3 spans 19 amino acids. Deletions cut 3 bases from V and 1 base from J, with 22 bases between.

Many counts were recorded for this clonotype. CDR3 protein: CASSQPRTGYTYEQYF. The CDR3 bases are TGTGCCAGCAGCCAACCACGGACAGGGTATACCTACGAGCAGTACTTC. V is TRBV7-2 and J is TRBJ2-7, with TRBD1 matching over 8 bases. Unmatched junction bases numbered 11, after V lost 5 bases and J lost 2 bases. CDR3 length: 16 amino acids. From germline, CDR1 is SGHTA and CDR2 FQGNSA.

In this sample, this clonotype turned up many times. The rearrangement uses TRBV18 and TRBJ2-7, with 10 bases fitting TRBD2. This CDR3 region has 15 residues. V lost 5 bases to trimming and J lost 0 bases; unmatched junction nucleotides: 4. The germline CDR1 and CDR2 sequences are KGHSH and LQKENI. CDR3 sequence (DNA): TGTGCCAGCTCAAAGGGGACTAGCGCCTCCTACGAGCAGTACTTC. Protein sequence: CASSKGTSASYEQYF.

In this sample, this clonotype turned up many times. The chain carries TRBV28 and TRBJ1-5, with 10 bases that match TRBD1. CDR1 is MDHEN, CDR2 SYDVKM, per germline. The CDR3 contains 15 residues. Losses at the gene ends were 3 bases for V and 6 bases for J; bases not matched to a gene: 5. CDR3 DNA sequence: TGTGCCAGCAGTTTGACGGGACAGGGGAGTCAGCCCCAGCATTTT. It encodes CASSLTGQGSQPQHF.

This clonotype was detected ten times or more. The CDR3 loop reads CASSHSGRALINIQYF. CDR3 bases: TGCGCCAGCAGCCACAGCGGGAGGGCCCTCATAAACATTCAGTACTTC. The V and J genes are TRBV5-1 and TRBJ2-4, with TRBD2 matching 10 bases. Germline CDR1 SGHRS, CDR2 YFSETQ. The CDR3 length is 16 residues. The V gene end was trimmed by 4 bases and the J gene end by 6 bases; junction bases not matched to a gene: 10.

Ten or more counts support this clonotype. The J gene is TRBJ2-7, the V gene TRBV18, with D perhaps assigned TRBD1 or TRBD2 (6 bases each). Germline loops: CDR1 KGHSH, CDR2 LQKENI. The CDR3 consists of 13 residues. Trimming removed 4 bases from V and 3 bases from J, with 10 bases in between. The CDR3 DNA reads TGTGCCAGCTCACAGGGGGGACACTACGAGCAGTACTTC. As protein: CASSQGGHYEQYF.

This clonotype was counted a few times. DNA for the CDR3: TGCGCCAGCAGCTTCGATCTAGCGGCCACTAATAATGAGCAGTTCTTC. Protein product: CASSFDLAATNNEQFF. The chain links TRBV5-1 to TRBJ2-1; 7 bases map to TRBD2. Trimming took 2 bases from V and 7 from J; bases not matched to a gene: 12. The CDR3 consists of 16 residues. From germline, CDR1 is SGHRS and CDR2 YFSETQ.

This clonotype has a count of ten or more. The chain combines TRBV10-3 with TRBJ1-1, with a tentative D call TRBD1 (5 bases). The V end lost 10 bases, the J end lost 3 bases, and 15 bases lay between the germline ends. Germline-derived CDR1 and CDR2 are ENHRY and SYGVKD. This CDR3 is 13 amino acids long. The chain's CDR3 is CATGLGDYTEAFF. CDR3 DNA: TGTGCCACCGGGCTTGGGGACTACACTGAAGCTTTCTTT.

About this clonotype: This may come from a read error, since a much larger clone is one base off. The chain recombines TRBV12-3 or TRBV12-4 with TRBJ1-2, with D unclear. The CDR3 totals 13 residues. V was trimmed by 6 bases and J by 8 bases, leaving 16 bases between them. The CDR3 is CASRPSDGYGYTF. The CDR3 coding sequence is TGTGCCAGCAGACCTTCCGACGGATACGGCTACACCTTC.

The CDR3 loop is CASSLGGTPSGEQYF. For the CDR3, the DNA is TGTGCCAGCAGCTTGGGAGGGACGCCGAGCGGGGAGCAGTACTTC. V and J are TRBV5-6 and TRBJ2-7; perhaps TRBD2 as D (6 bases). Germline V gene sequence: CDR1 SGHDT, CDR2 YYEEEE. The CDR3 is made up of 15 amino acids. Between the trimmed V and J ends, which lost 0 bases and 7 bases, there was a span of 17 bases.

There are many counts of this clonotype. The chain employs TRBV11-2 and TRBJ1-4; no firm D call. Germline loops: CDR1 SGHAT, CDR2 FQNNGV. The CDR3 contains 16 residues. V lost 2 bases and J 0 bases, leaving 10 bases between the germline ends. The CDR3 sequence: CASSLTLASTNEKLFF. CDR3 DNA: TGTGCCAGCAGCTTAACCTTAGCCTCAACTAATGAAAAACTGTTTTTT.

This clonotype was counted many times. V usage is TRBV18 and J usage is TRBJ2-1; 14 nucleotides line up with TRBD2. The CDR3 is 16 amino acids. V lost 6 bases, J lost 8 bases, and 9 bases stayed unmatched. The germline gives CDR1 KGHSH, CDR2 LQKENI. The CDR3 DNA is TGTGCCAGCTCCCGAACCGGGACTAGCGGGAGCTATGAGCAGTTCTTC. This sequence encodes CASSRTGTSGSYEQFF.

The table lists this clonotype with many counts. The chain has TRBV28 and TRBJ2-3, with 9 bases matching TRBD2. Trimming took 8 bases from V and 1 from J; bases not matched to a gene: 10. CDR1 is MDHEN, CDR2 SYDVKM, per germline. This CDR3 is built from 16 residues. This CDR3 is CASRGRARFGTDTQYF. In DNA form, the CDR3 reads TGTGCCAGCCGCGGGAGGGCTAGATTTGGCACAGATACGCAGTATTTT.

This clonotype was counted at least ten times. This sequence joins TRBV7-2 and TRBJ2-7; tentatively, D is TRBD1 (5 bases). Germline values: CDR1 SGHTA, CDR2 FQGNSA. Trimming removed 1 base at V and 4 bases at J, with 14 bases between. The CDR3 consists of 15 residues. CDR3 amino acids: CASSLVSRQHYEQYF. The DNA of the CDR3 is TGTGCCAGCAGCTTAGTATCGAGACAGCATTACGAGCAGTACTTC.

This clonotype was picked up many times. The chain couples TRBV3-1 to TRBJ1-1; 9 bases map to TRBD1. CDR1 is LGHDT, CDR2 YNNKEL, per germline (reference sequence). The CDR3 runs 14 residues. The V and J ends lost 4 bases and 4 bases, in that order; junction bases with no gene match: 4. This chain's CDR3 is CASSPRQGGTEAFF. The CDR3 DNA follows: TGTGCCAGCAGCCCAAGACAGGGGGGCACTGAAGCTTTCTTT.

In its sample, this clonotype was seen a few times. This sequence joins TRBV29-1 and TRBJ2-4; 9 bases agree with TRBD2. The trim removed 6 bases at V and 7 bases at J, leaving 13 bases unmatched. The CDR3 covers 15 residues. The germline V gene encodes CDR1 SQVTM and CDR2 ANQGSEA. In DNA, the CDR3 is TGCAGCGTACAAATGGGTAGCGGGAGCGTGAACATTCAGTACTTC. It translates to CSVQMGSGSVNIQYF.

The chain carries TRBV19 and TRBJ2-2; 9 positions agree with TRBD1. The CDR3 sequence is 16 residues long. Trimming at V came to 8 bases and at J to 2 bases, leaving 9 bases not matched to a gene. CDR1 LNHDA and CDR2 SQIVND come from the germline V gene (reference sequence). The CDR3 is CASRQGGLLNTGELFF. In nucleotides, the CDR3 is TGTGCCAGTCGACAGGGGGGTTTGCTCAACACCGGGGAGCTGTTTTTT.

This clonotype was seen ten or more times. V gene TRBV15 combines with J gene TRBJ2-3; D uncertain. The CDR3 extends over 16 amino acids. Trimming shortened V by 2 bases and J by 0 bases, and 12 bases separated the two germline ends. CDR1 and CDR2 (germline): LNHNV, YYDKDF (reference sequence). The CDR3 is CATSRLHTTSTDTQYF. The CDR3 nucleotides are TGTGCCACCAGCAGACTTCATACAACTAGCACAGATACGCAGTATTTT.

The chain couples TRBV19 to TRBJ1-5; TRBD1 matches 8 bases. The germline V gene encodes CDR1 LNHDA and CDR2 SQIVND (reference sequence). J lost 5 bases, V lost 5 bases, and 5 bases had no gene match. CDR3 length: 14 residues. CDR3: CASSSSDRDQPQHF. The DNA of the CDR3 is TGTGCCAGTAGTTCCTCGGACAGGGATCAGCCCCAGCATTTT. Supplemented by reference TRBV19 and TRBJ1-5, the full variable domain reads DGGITQSPKYLFRKEGQNVTLSCEQNLNHDAMYWYRQDPGQGLRLIYYSQIVNDFQKGDIAEGYSVSREKKESFPLTVTSAQKNPTAFYLCASSSSDRDQPQHFGDGTRLSIL.

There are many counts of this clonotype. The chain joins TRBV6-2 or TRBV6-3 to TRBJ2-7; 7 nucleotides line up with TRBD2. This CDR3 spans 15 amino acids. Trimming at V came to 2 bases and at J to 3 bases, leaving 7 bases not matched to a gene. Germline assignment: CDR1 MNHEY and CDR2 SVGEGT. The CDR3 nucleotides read TGTGCCAGCAGTTACAGGCGCGGGAGTCTCTACGAGCAGTACTTC. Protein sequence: CASSYRRGSLYEQYF.

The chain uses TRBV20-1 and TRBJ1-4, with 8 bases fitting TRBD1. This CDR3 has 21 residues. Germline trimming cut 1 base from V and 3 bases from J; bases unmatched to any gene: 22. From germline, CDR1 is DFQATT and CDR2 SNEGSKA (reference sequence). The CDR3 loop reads CSARAVMGRGQEDKANEKLFF. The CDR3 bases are TGCAGTGCTAGAGCGGTCATGGGACGGGGACAGGAAGACAAGGCTAATGAAAAACTGTTTTTT.

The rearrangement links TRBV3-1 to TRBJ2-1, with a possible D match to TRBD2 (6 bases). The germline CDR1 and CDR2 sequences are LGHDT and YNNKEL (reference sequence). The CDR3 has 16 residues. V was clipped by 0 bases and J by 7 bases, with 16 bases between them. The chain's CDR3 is CASSQELREIRNEQFF. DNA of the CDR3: TGTGCCAGCAGCCAAGAATTACGGGAGATTCGGAATGAGCAGTTCTTC.